The subject of this entry is one TCR beta chain. Its antigen specificity is not known. No much larger clone is present one base from it, and per-base qualities are unavailable. One collaborating source in Seattle enrolled patients while the patients were actively infected and followed the patients over time throughout the course of disease. Collaborating institutions collected whole blood in K2EDTA tubes following their own protocols. For TCRbeta analysis, collaborators shipped samples as frozen whole blood, isolated PBMCs, or DNA extracted from either of those sample types. These data are taken from a study of blood T cell repertoires in COVID-19 (dated by TCRdb to the early 2020s). About the full investigation: Collaborator samples came from the United States, Italy and Spain and covered acute and convalescent phases of COVID-19. The material from the prospective study consisted of cDNA or gDNA derived from T cells, B-cell-depleted T cells, or PBMCs. Deeply sampled blood TCRbeta repertoires from subjects exposed to, actively infected with, or recovered from COVID-19 were included in the dataset. The repertoires were made available in a free public database intended to serve as a resource for research on the immune response to SARS-CoV-2. The samples were drawn from the first 160 participants of the ongoing ImmuneRACE study and from 1,200 or so subjects provided by 6 global collaborators. Sample metadata almost always included a de-identified subject ID, COVID-19 status, age in years and sex. Where available, HLA class I and class II types were obtained from metadata supplied by the sample provider rather than from assay-based typing.

TCRbeta CDR3 regions were amplified from genomic DNA using the immunoSEQ Assay, a bias-controlled multiplex PCR. Turning to the authors' computational methods: Nucleated cell counts per sample were estimated from amplification of reference gene primers within the assay. Sequence reads were collapsed and filtered to measure the absolute abundance of every unique TCRbeta CDR3 rearrangement. For each sample, productive Simpson clonality was calculated as the square root of Simpson's diversity index across productive rearrangements. TCRdb took this table from immuneACCESS and kept in-frame rearrangements with V and J called. Such tables lack part of the clones; where checked against another copy, unresolved V genes explain under half of the gap, and the rest is unexplained. For V, J and clone size, that table is used; D and trimming come from the DNA. The sample includes some 220,000 clones, with around four fifths observed a single time. The ten biggest clones cover approximately 5.2% of the sample.

Via the germline V gene, CDR1 is MDHEN and CDR2 SYDVKM. Including cysteine and phenylalanine, the CDR3 has 14 amino acids. Only the CDR3 DNA stays, 42 bases, in frame from base 1. V trim: 5 bases; J trim: 6 bases; unmatched bases: 7. Broad study findings and their caveats: The quantity of clinical and demographic metadata differed by source and by participant and was supplied without curation.

Sequencing used peripheral blood. This receptor was obtained from a woman in her 70s with COVID-19, enrolled during active disease. Recombination joined TRBV28 with TRBJ2-3, with TRBD2 matching 8 junction bases. In nucleotides, the sequence is TGTGCCAGCAGTACTAGCGGTGGGTTCGATACGCAGTATTTT. The encoded protein is CASSTSGGFDTQYF.